These T cell receptor beta chains were read from a single sample in a study of CDR3 diversity in severe acne. TCRdb used MiXCR to reprocess the PCR reads, holding one entry per CDR3 protein. This sample has tens of thousands of distinct CDR3 sequences, with about 53% found just once. Sample: blood. Receptors originate from a male donor with severe acne vulgaris. Each CDR3 is given with its conserved first and last residue. A D gene is named only where the DNA matches it firmly. The size entry is marked missing in some rows and otherwise reads once, few, many or a size class.

j_call	v_call	clone_size	d_call	cdr3_length	cdr3_aa	cdr3_nt
TRBJ1-1	TRBV2	-	TRBD1	13	CASVRTGNTEAFF	TGTGCCAGCGTCCGGACAGGGAACACTGAAGCTTTCTTT
TRBJ2-7	TRBV27	few	TRBD2	15	CASGTGLANSYEQYF	TGTGCCAGCGGAACAGGACTAGCTAACTCCTACGAGCAGTACTTC
TRBJ2-7	TRBV4-3	-	-	14	CASSQAPGGYEQYF	TGCGCCAGCAGCCAAGCTCCCGGGGGCTACGAGCAGTACTTC
TRBJ1-2	TRBV24-1	-	-	13	CATSESRGYGYTF	TGTGCCACCAGTGAGAGCAGGGGCTATGGCTACACCTTC
TRBJ2-5	TRBV20-1	-	-	14	CSARVVGDQETQYF	TGCAGTGCTAGAGTGGTGGGAGATCAAGAGACCCAGTACTTC
TRBJ2-5	TRBV11-3	few	-	13	CASSLESGGPQYF	TGTGCCAGCAGCTTAGAATCTGGAGGCCCCCAGTACTTC
TRBJ2-7	TRBV7-8	-	-	12	CASSQERDEQYF	TGTGCCAGCAGCCAAGAACGAGACGAGCAGTACTTC
TRBJ1-1	TRBV7-9	-	-	12	CASTEGGTEAFF	TGTGCCAGCACAGAGGGGGGCACTGAAGCTTTCTTT
TRBJ2-7	TRBV20-1	-	TRBD1	14	CSARDSGQGYEQYF	TGCAGTGCTAGAGATTCCGGACAGGGGTACGAGCAGTACTTC
TRBJ1-1	TRBV24-1	few	-	13	CASRQDLNTEAFF	TGTGCCAGCCGACAGGACCTGAACACTGAAGCTTTCTTT
TRBJ1-6	TRBV20-1	many	-	15	CSAPPAGGYNSPLHF	TGCAGTGCCCCGCCGGCGGGGGGGTATAATTCACCCCTCCACTTT
TRBJ1-1	TRBV24-1	-	-	13	CATSELRNTEAFF	TGTGCCACCAGTGAGCTCCGGAACACTGAAGCTTTCTTT
TRBJ2-7	TRBV7-2	few	-	12	CASSLAFYERYF	TGCGCCAGCAGCTTAGCGTTTTACGAGCGGTACTTC
TRBJ2-3	TRBV6-6	few	-	12	CASSLGTDTQCF	TGTGCCAGCAGCCTCGGCACAGATACGCAGTGTTTT
TRBJ2-3	TRBV4-2	-	-	16	CASSRGLGAVTDTQYF	TGTGCCAGCAGCCGAGGTCTGGGGGCGGTCACAGATACGCAGTATTTT
TRBJ1-1	TRBV25-1	-	-	13	CASSADGRSEAFF	TGTGCCAGCAGCGCCGATGGGAGGAGTGAGGCTTTCTTT
TRBJ2-6	TRBV13	-	TRBD1	17	CASSSQGASSGANVLTF	TGTGCCAGCAGTTCACAGGGGGCAAGCTCTGGGGCCAACGTCCTGACTTTC
TRBJ2-5	TRBV7-9	-	-	15	CASSSPPNTQETQYF	TGTGCCAGCAGTTCTCCTCCAAACACGCAAGAGACCCAGTACTTC
TRBJ2-7	TRBV29-1	-	-	11	CSVEGGYEQYF	TGCAGCGTTGAGGGGGGCTACGAGCAGTACTTC
TRBJ2-2	TRBV20-1	-	-	12	CSARAEGGELFF	TGCAGTGCTAGAGCCGAGGGCGGGGAGCTGTTTTTT
TRBJ2-5	TRBV5-4	many	-	17	CASSLGRGGAFEETQYF	TGTGCCAGCAGCTTGGGCCGGGGCGGGGCATTCGAAGAGACCCAGTACTTC
TRBJ2-3	TRBV12-3/TRBV12-4	few	-	10	CAVGTDTQYF	TGTGCCGTAGGCACAGATACGCAGTATTTT
TRBJ2-7	TRBV27	few	-	15	CASSPATENPYEQYF	TGTGCCAGCAGTCCTGCGACAGAGAATCCCTACGAGCAGTACTTC
TRBJ2-7	TRBV27	-	-	14	CASSPSGVSYEQYF	TGTGCCAGCAGTCCCTCCGGCGTCTCCTACGAGCAGTACTTC
TRBJ2-3	TRBV2	-	TRBD2	16	CASSDKASGITDTQYF	TGTGCCAGCAGTGATAAGGCTAGCGGGATCACAGATACGCAGTATTTT
TRBJ1-4	TRBV6-6	-	-	15	CASSTPFEGGEKLFF	TGTGCCAGCAGTACTCCGTTCGAGGGGGGTGAAAAACTGTTTTTT
TRBJ1-2	TRBV25-1	many	-	16	CASSGLTAGPNYGYTF	TGTGCCAGCAGTGGGTTAACGGCTGGGCCTAACTATGGCTACACCTTC
TRBJ1-1	TRBV19	-	-	13	CASKPGMNTEAFF	TGTGCCAGTAAGCCCGGCATGAACACTGAAGCTTTCTTT
TRBJ2-1	TRBV24-1	many	-	16	CATSLPRGGGVNEQFF	TGTGCCACCAGTCTCCCCCGTGGAGGTGGAGTCAATGAGCAGTTCTTC
TRBJ2-5	TRBV7-2	-	TRBD1	18	CASSVAGGGQGGRETRYF	TGTGCCAGCAGCGTAGCTGGGGGGGGACAGGGAGGACGTGAGACCCGGTACTTC
TRBJ1-2	TRBV6-6	few	-	13	CASISGVYYGYTF	TGTGCCAGCATCTCCGGGGTTTACTATGGCTACACCTTC
TRBJ2-1	TRBV12-3/TRBV12-4	many	TRBD2	12	CASNRLGLEGYF	TGTGCCAGCAATCGTCTTGGACTAGAGGGGTACTTC
TRBJ2-1	TRBV7-2	-	-	13	CASSLKRNNEQFF	TGTGCCAGCAGCTTAAAACGGAATAATGAGCAGTTCTTC
TRBJ2-5	TRBV6-1	-	TRBD1	13	CASIGTGQETQYF	TGTGCCAGCATCGGGACAGGACAAGAGACCCAGTACTTC
TRBJ2-3	TRBV7-9	-	-	15	CASSLETGSTDTQYF	TGTGCCAGCAGCTTGGAGACGGGGAGCACAGATACGCAGTATTTT
TRBJ1-6	TRBV25-1	-	TRBD1	13	CASSGTVGSPLHF	TGTGCCAGCTCCGGGACAGTAGGTTCACCCCTCCACTTT
TRBJ2-5	TRBV10-3	-	-	13	CAISDGVEETQYF	TGTGCCATCAGTGATGGTGTCGAAGAGACCCAGTACTTC
TRBJ2-7	TRBV15	medium-sized	-	16	CATSRDYGTKPYEQYF	TGTGCCACCAGCAGAGACTATGGGACAAAACCCTACGAGCAGTACTTC
TRBJ2-2	TRBV5-1	-	-	24	CASSPHQREGYEQYFGPGAGELFF	-
TRBJ1-1	TRBV19	few	-	11	CASRQNTEAFF	TGTGCCAGTAGACAGAACACTGAAGCTTTCTTT
TRBJ2-1	TRBV5-1	-	TRBD2	19	CASSFYGGLAGGRYNEQFF	TGCGCCAGCAGCTTCTACGGGGGACTAGCGGGAGGGCGTTACAATGAGCAGTTCTTC
TRBJ2-5	TRBV2	once	-	13	CASSEGSQETQYF	TGTGCCAGCAGTGAGGGCAGCCAAGAGACCCAGTACTTC
TRBJ2-1	TRBV10-1	-	-	15	CASSESGIRRDGQFF	TGCGCCAGCAGTGAGTCGGGAATCCGACGCGATGGGCAGTTCTTC
TRBJ2-2	TRBV9	-	TRBD1	14	CASSADRAGGELFF	TGTGCCAGCAGCGCTGACAGGGCGGGCGGGGAGCTGTTTTTT
TRBJ1-5	TRBV7-8	-	TRBD1	15	CASSPGTGHNQPQHF	TGTGCCAGCAGCCCAGGGACAGGGCACAATCAGCCCCAGCATTTT
TRBJ1-1	TRBV5-4	-	TRBD1	14	CASSLRGRDTEAFF	TGTGCCAGCAGCCTCAGGGGGCGCGACACTGAAGCTTTCTTT
TRBJ2-2	TRBV5-4	many	-	14	CASSLVPGNGELFF	TGTGCCAGCAGCTTGGTCCCTGGGAACGGGGAGCTGTTTTTT
TRBJ2-2	TRBV5-1	-	-	16	CVSREGLPVESGELFF	TGCGTCAGCAGAGAGGGACTCCCTGTTGAGTCCGGGGAGCTGTTTTTT
TRBJ2-5	TRBV24-1	many	-	15	CATSDPRDLGETQYF	TGTGCCACCAGTGATCCCCGGGACCTAGGAGAGACCCAGTACTTC
TRBJ2-7	TRBV6-2/TRBV6-3	many	-	12	CASSSWPYEQYF	TGTGCCAGCAGTTCTTGGCCCTACGAGCAGTACTTC
TRBJ2-3	TRBV10-2	many	-	15	CASSDGQIRTDTQYF	TGCGCCAGCAGTGATGGACAGATCCGCACAGATACGCAGTATTTT
TRBJ1-2	TRBV15	-	TRBD1	15	CATSRDWDSGHDYTF	TGTGCCACCAGCAGAGATTGGGACAGTGGTCATGACTACACCTTC
TRBJ2-2	TRBV5-1	-	-	11	CASIDTGELLF	TGCGCCAGCATCGATACCGGGGAGCTGCTTTTT